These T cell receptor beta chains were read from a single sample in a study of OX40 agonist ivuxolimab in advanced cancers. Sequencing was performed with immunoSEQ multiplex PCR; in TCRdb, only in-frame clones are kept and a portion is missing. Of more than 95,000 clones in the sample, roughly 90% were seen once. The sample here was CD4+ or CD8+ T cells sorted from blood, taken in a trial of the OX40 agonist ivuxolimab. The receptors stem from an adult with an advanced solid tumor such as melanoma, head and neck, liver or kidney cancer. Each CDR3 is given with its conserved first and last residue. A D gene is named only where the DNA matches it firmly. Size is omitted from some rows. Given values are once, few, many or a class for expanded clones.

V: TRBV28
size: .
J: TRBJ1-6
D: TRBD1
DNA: TGTGCCAGCAGTGCCCGGGACAGGGGTTTTTCACCCCTCCACTTT
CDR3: CASSARDRGFSPLHF

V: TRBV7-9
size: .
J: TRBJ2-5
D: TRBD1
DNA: TGTGCCAGCAGCGCCGCGGCCCTACAGGGGCCGAGGGAGACCCAGTACTTC
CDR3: CASSAAALQGPRETQYF

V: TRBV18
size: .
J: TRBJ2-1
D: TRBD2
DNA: TGTGCCAGCTCACCTGGCGAGCGGGGGCGATACAATGAGCAGTTCTTC
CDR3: CASSPGERGRYNEQFF

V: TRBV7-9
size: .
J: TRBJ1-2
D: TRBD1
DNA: TGTGCCAGCCTCCCGGGGACAGGTGTGAGGGGCTACACCTTC
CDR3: CASLPGTGVRGYTF

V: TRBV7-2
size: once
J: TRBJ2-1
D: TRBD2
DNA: TGTGCCAGCAGCGCTCGGGGTAGCGGGGGGGTTTACAATGAGCAGTTCTTC
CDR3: CASSARGSGGVYNEQFF

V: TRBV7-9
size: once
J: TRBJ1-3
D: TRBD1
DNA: TGTGCCAGCAGCAGATTTTGGGACAGTCCAAGAAACACCATATATTTT
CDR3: CASSRFWDSPRNTIYF

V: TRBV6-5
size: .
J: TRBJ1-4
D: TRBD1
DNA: TGTGCCAGCAGTTCCCAGGGACAGGGTAATGAAAAACTGTTTTTT
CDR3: CASSSQGQGNEKLFF

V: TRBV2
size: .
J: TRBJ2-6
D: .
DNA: TGTGCCTCCCGGGCGGGGCCTATAGCCCCTGGGGCCAACGTCCTGACTTTC
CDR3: CASRAGPIAPGANVLTF

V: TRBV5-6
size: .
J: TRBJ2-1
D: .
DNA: TGTGCCAGCAGCTTGGTCGCGGGGGCTGAGCAGTTCTTC
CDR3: CASSLVAGAEQFF

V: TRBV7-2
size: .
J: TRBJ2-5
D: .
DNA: TGTGCCAGCAGCTTAGCGGGGGGACAAGAGACCCAGTACTTC
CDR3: CASSLAGGQETQYF

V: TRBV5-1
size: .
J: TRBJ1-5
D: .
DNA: TGCGCCAGCAGCCGGGACGGATTAAATCAGCCCCAGCATTTT
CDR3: CASSRDGLNQPQHF

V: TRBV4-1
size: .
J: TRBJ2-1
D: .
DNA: TGCGCCAGCAGCCAAGTCGACATTTTTTCCTACAATGAGCAGTTCTTC
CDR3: CASSQVDIFSYNEQFF

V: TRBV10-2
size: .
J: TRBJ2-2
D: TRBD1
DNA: TGCGCCAGCAGACCGGGACAGACCACCGGGGAGCTGTTTTTT
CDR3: CASRPGQTTGELFF

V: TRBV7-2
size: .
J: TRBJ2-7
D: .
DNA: TGTGCCAGCAGCCATGGATCCTACGAGCAGTACTTC
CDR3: CASSHGSYEQYF

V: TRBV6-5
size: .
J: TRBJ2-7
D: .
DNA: TGTGCCAGCAGTATTTCCTACGAGCAGTACTTC
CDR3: CASSISYEQYF

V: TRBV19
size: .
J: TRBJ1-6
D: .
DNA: TGTGCCAGTAGCCCGATGAATTCACCCCTCCACTTT
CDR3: CASSPMNSPLHF

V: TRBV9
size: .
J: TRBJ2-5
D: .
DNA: TGTGCCAGCAGCGTAGTTCCGGGGGACAAGACCCAGTACTTC
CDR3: CASSVVPGDKTQYF

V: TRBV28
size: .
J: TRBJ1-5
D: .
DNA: TGTGCCAGCAGTTTGTTGAATCAGCCCCAGCATTTT
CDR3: CASSLLNQPQHF

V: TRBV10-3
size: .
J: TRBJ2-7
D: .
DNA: TGTGCCATCAGTGAGTCGGGCCCCACCTACGAGCAGTACTTC
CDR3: CAISESGPTYEQYF

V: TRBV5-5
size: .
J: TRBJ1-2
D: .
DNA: TGTGCCAGCAGCGCTAGCAGGTCGCCCCACTATGGCTACACCTTC
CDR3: CASSASRSPHYGYTF

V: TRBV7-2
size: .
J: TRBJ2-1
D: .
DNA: TGTGCCAGCAGCTCCTTTTCGGGGGCCTACAATGAGCAGTTCTTC
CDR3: CASSSFSGAYNEQFF

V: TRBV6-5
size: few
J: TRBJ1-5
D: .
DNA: TGTGCCAGCAGACGGGGAGGAGATCAGCCCCAGCATTTT
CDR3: CASRRGGDQPQHF

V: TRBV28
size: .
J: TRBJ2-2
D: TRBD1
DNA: TGTGCCAGCCGACGAGACAGGGGGGCGAAGGACACCGGGGAGCTGTTTTTT
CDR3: CASRRDRGAKDTGELFF

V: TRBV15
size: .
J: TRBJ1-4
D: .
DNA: TGTGCCACCAGCAGAGATGTAGGCAGTCAGAATGAAAAACTGTTTTTT
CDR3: CATSRDVGSQNEKLFF

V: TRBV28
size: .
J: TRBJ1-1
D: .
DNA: TGTGCCAGCACCCTTGGGGCTGAAGCTTTCTTT
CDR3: CASTLGAEAFF

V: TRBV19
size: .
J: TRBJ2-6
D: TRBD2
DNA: TGTGCCAGTAGTCCACGGGGGGGGTTCTCACCCTCTGGGGCCAACGTCCTGACTTTC
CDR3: CASSPRGGFSPSGANVLTF

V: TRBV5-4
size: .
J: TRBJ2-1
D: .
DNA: TGTGCCAGCAGCACAGGGGACAGTACAGCGGGCAATGAGCAGTTCTTC
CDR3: CASSTGDSTAGNEQFF

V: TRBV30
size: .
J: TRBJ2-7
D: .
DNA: TGTGCCTGGAAACGCGGCTACGAGCAGTACTTC
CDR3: CAWKRGYEQYF

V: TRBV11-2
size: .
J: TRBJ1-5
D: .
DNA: TGTGCCAGCAGCTTAGGGGGGAGCAATCAGCCCCAGCATTTT
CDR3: CASSLGGSNQPQHF

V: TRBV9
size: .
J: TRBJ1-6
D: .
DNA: TGTGCCAGCAGCGGGACCCCCAGCGGGGGTGGAGATTCACCCCTCCACTTT
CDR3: CASSGTPSGGGDSPLHF

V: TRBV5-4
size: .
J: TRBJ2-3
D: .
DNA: TGTGCCAGCAGCCTTCCCGGAGAATCTAGCACAGATACGCAGTATTTT
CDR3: CASSLPGESSTDTQYF

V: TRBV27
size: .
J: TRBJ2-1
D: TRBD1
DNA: TGTGCCAGCAGGCCGGGACAGGGGGCCGTCGGTGAGCAGTTCTTC
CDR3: CASRPGQGAVGEQFF

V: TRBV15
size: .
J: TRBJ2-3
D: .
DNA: TGTGCCACCAGCAGAGAGAATGTCCTCTACTTTAGCACAGATACGCAGTATTTT
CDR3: CATSRENVLYFSTDTQYF

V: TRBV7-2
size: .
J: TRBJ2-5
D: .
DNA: TGTGCCAGCAGCTTTAGGGGGGAGGGAGAGACCCAGTACTTC
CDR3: CASSFRGEGETQYF

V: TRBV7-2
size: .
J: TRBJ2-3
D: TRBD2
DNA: TGTGCCAGCAGCTTAGGCCCCCGTGGTAGCGGGGGCACAGATACGCAGTATTTT
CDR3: CASSLGPRGSGGTDTQYF

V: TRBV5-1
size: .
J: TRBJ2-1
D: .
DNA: TGCGCCAGCAGCTTGGGGGCGCCTAGAGATGAGCAGTTCTTC
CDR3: CASSLGAPRDEQFF

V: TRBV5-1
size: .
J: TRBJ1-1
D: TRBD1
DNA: TGCGCCAGCAGCCCTGGACAGGGGGTTAGGGACACTGAAGCTTTCTTT
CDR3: CASSPGQGVRDTEAFF

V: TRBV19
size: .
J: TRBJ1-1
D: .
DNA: TGTGCCAGTAGTCTCCTGGGTGTTGAAGCTTTCTTT
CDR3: CASSLLGVEAFF

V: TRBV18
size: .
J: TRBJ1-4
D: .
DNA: TGTGCCAGCTCACAGGACTTCGCTAATGAAAAACTGTTTTTT
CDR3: CASSQDFANEKLFF

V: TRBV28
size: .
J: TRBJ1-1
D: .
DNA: TGTGCCAGCAGTCCGGGACGGCACACTGAAGCTTTCTTT
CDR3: CASSPGRHTEAFF

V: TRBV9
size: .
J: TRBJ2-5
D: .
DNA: TGTGCCAGCAGCCCCCGGGATTACAAAGAGACCCAGTACTTC
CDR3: CASSPRDYKETQYF

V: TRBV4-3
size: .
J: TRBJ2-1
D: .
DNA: TGCGCCAGCAGCCTAAGCTTAGGGGATGAGCAGTTCTTC
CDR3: CASSLSLGDEQFF

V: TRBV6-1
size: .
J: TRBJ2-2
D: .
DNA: TGTGCCAGCAGTACTGGAAGACGGTTCACCGGGGAGCTGTTTTTT
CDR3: CASSTGRRFTGELFF